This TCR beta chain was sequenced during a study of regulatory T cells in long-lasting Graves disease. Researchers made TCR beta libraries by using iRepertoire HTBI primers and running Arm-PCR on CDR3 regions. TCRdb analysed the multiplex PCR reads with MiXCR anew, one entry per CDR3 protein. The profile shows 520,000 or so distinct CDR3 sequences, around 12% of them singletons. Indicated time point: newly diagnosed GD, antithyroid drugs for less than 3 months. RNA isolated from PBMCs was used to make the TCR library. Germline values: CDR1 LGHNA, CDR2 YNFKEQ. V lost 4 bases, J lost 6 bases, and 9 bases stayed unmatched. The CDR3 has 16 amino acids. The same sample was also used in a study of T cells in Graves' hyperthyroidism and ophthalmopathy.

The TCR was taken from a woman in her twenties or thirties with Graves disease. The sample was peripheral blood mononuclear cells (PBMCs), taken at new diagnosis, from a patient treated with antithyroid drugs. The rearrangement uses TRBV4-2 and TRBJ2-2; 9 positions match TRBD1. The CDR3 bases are TGTGCCAGCAGCCCTACCGACAGGGGGGGCGCCGGGGAGCTGTTTTTT. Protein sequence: CASSPTDRGGAGELFF.